This T cell receptor (beta chain) was sequenced for a study of T cells after posttransplantation cyclophosphamide. Here immunoSEQ multiplex PCR was the method, and the copy in TCRdb shows in-frame clones only, minus some. The data hold about 21,000 clones, with around 98% observed a single time. After removal of 3 bases from V and 5 bases from J, the junction contained 6 bases not matched to a gene. The CDR3 contains 15 residues. Germline CDR1 is LNHDA and CDR2 is SQIVND (reference sequence). Findings and limits, study-wide: Recipient CMV seropositivity and CMV reactivation strongly tracked TRB clonality. Donor CD8+ memory clones often dominated recipient blood repertoires at later times. Tissue-infiltrating T cells from skin or gut overlapped little with blood T cells.

Note on this clone: Its antigen is as yet unknown.

V usage is TRBV19 and J usage is TRBJ1-4; 7 nucleotides agree with TRBD1. The receptor was derived from a man in his forties in good health, CMV-negative, and a related stem cell transplant donor. Sequencing used naive CD8+ T cells sorted from PBMCs. The CDR3 loop reads CASSMHGTVNEKLFF. CDR3 DNA: TGTGCCAGTAGTATGCACGGGACAGTGAATGAAAAACTGTTTTTT. Filled out from reference TRBV19 and TRBJ1-4, the complete variable domain reads DGGITQSPKYLFRKEGQNVTLSCEQNLNHDAMYWYRQDPGQGLRLIYYSQIVNDFQKGDIAEGYSVSREKKESFPLTVTSAQKNPTAFYLCASSMHGTVNEKLFFGSGTQLSVL.